This TCR beta chain was documented in a study of patients and donors after allogeneic stem cell transplantation. TCRdb independently ran MiXCR on the RT-PCR reads; one entry per CDR3 protein. This sample yields 410,000 or so distinct CDR3 sequences, of which more than 15% are seen a single time; over 6% belongs to the top ten. The CDR3 has 14 amino acids. The V end lost 6 bases, the J end lost 2 bases, and 13 bases lay between the germline ends. The sequenced sample consisted of blood, either unsorted or a sorted T cell fraction (not recorded which). V gene TRBV12-3 or TRBV12-4 combines with J gene TRBJ1-1; D possibly corresponds to TRBD1 (5 bases). The source of this sequence is a human donor who was either an allogeneic HSCT recipient or a stem cell or donor lymphocyte infusion donor (not recorded which). It is not recorded whose cells these are; they may come from a transplant donor. Here the CDR3 reads CASREGLINTEAFF. The CDR3 DNA is TGTGCCAGCAGGGAGGGACTCATTAACACTGAAGCTTTCTTT.